These 10 T cell receptor beta chains originate from one sample sequenced in a study of blood T cells in healthy people across ages. For the second PCR, which ran for 7 to 11 cycles, a sample-barcoded 5' primer and a J-beta primer mix were used. TCRdb processed the 5' RACE reads anew with MiXCR; each CDR3 protein has one entry. Of some 1,500,000 distinct CDR3 sequences detected, 42% appear once; the ten largest clones hold under 5%. The sequencing sample was made of blood. Receptor source: a woman aged 18-35 years in good health.

There are many counts of this clonotype. The germline gene is not matched at one end of the junction; a read error may be the cause. The V gene is TRBV7-2, the J gene TRBJ2-3; D remains ambiguous. This CDR3 is built from 14 residues. Germline assignment: CDR1 SGHTA and CDR2 FQGNSA. The CDR3 protein is CASSLSRGTDTQYF. The CDR3 bases are TGCGCCAGCAGCTTAAGTAGAGGCACAGATACGCAGTATTTT.

Regarding this clonotype: Given a much more abundant clone one base away, this may be a read error. CDR3 nucleotides: TGTGCCACCAGCAGAGCCAGACGTGAGCAGTACTTC. This gives the protein CATSRARREQYF. This chain links TRBV15 with TRBJ2-7; D ambiguous. Looked up from germline, CDR1 is LNHNV and CDR2 is YYDKDF (reference sequence). Trimming shortened V by 1 base and J by 7 bases, and 8 bases separated the two germline ends. The length of the CDR3 is 12 residues.

This clonotype has more than one count but fewer than ten. The chain has TRBV7-2 and TRBJ1-5, with TRBD1 as a possible D gene (6 bases). The CDR3 loop spans 15 amino acids. The germline V gene encodes CDR1 SGHTA and CDR2 FQGNSA. Deletions cut 1 base from V and 6 bases from J, with 13 bases between. The CDR3 nucleotides read TGTGCCAGCAGCTTAGAGGTGACAGGACGTCAGCCCCAGCATTTT. The encoded protein is CASSLEVTGRQPQHF.

About this clonotype itself: Without the conserved terminal phenylalanine or tryptophan, this CDR3 likely stems from a read error. The chain combines TRBV6-2 or TRBV6-3 with TRBJ1-2, with 8 bases matching TRBD1. This CDR3 region has 14 residues. The V gene end was trimmed by 5 bases and the J gene end by 2 bases; junction bases not matched to a gene: 4. Germline V CDR1 and CDR2: MNHEY, SVGEGT. The CDR3 DNA reads TGTGCCAGCAGTACCCGGGACAGGAACTATGGCTACACCGTC. As protein: CASSTRDRNYGYTV.

The chain recombines TRBV5-1 with TRBJ2-3; 7 positions agree with TRBD2. Germline-derived CDR1 and CDR2 are SGHRS and YFSETQ. J lost 2 bases, V lost 0 bases, and 6 bases had no gene match. The CDR3 has 16 amino acids. In DNA, the CDR3 is TGCGCCAGCAGCTTGGGTAGCGGGCCGATCACAGATACGCAGTATTTT. Translating gives CASSLGSGPITDTQYF.

Concerning this clonotype itself: One end of the junction fails to match germline, which may point to a read error. This sequence joins TRBV9 and TRBJ2-4; 9 bases align to TRBD1. CDR1 is SGDLS and CDR2 is YYNGEE in the germline V gene. The CDR3 length is 13 residues. CDR3 loop: CASSGGTGYEQCF. In DNA, the CDR3 is TGTGCCAGCAGCGGAGGGACAGGGTACGAGCAGTGCTTC. Drawing the rest from reference TRBV9 and TRBJ2-4, the complete variable domain is DSGVTQTPKHLITATGQRVTLRCSPRSGDLSVYWYQQSLDQGLQFLIQYYNGEERAKGNILERFSAQQFPDLHSELNLSSLELGDSALYFCASSGGTGYEQCFGAGTRLSVL.

In this sample, this clonotype turned up a few times. The chain links TRBV20-1 to TRBJ2-7; a weak D match, TRBD2 (6 bases). In germline, CDR1 is DFQATT, CDR2 SNEGSKA (reference sequence). CDR3 length equals 12 residues. The V gene lost 5 bases and the J gene lost 5 bases, with 13 bases spanning the gap. This CDR3 is CSAGGSAHEQYF. The CDR3 DNA follows: TGCAGTGCTGGGGGGAGCGCTCACGAGCAGTACTTC.

The chain carries TRBV2 and TRBJ1-2, with D maybe TRBD1 (6 bases). V was clipped by 4 bases and J by 6 bases, with 9 bases between them. The germline gives CDR1 SNHLY, CDR2 FYNNEI. The CDR3 spans 12 residues. For the CDR3, the DNA is TGTGCCAGCAGTGCTACAGGGAATGGCTACACCTTC. Protein: CASSATGNGYTF.

A note on this clonotype: A much larger clone differs by one base, so this may be a read error. The J gene is TRBJ2-7, the V gene TRBV6-2 or TRBV6-3; TRBD2 aligns across 10 bases. This CDR3 contains 17 residues. Germline values: CDR1 MNHEY, CDR2 SVGEGT. This CDR3 is CASSFPLRTSGTYKQYF. The CDR3 nucleotides read TGTGCCAGCAGTTTCCCTCTCCGGACTAGCGGTACCTACAAGCAGTACTTC.

This clonotype was detected only a few times. The chain recombines TRBV4-3 with TRBJ1-2; D is ambiguous. The germline CDR1 and CDR2 sequences are LGHNA and YSLEER. With 0 bases removed from V and 2 bases from J, the gap between germline ends came to 10 bases. The CDR3 totals 15 residues. The DNA of the CDR3 is TGCGCCAGCAGCCAAGAATCCCCACGGAACTATGGCTACACCTTC. Amino acids: CASSQESPRNYGYTF.